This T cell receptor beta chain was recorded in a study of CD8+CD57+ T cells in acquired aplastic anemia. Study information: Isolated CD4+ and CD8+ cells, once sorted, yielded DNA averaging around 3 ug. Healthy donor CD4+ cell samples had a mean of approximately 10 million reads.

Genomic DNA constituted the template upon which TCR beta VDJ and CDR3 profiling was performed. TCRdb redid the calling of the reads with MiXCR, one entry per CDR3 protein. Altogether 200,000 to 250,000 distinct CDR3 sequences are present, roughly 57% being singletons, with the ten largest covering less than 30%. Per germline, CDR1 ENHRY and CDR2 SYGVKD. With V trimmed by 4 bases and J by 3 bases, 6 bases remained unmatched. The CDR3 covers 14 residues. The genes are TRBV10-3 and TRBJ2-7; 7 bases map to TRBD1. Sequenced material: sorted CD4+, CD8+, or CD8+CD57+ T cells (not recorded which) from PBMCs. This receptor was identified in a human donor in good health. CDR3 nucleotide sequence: TGTGCCATCAGTGGGAAGGACAGGATCTACGAGCAGTACTTC. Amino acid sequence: CAISGKDRIYEQYF.